This TCR beta chain was documented in a study of beta chain features in type 1 diabetes. In regard to this clone: The antigen remains undetermined.

The CDR3 consists of 13 residues. The ends were cut back, 6 bases at V and 4 bases at J, with 12 bases in the middle. The V gene's germline CDR1 is SNHLY and CDR2 FYNNEI. Study-level findings and limits: The study notes PCR might favor shorter templates equally in patients and controls.

Isolated RNA was reverse transcribed in full, so expressed TCRB transcripts were sequenced. Profiling relied on immunoSEQ multiplex PCR, and the TCRdb table lists in-frame clones only, not all of them. The data show some 150,000 clones, 11% seen once. Sorted CD4+ subsets: naive, central memory, regulatory, stem cell-like memory (CD45RO/CCR7/CD25/CD127/CD95/CD27 panel). Input material: central memory CD4+ T cells from blood. This TCR came from a man aged 18 to 30 in good health. This chain links TRBV2 with TRBJ1-2; no definite D call. The CDR3 loop is CASSRTESYGYTF. The CDR3 bases are TGTGCCAGCAGCCGTACAGAATCCTATGGCTACACCTTC.